Shown below are 9 T cell receptor beta chains from a single sample sequenced in a study of cytomegalovirus exposure and HLA in healthy donors. Both 60 Vbeta primers and 13 Jbeta primers went into the PCR. Sequencing used immunoSEQ multiplex PCR; TCRdb keeps in-frame clones, though not all of them. The table records approximately 80,000 clones, under 80% of them present only once. Specimen: PBMCs. The receptor source for this set is a young man in good health and CMV-seropositive.

J is TRBJ2-5 and V is TRBV2, with 10 positions matching TRBD2. The CDR3 covers 14 residues. The ends lost 6 bases at V and 4 bases at J; junction bases unmatched: 5. CDR1 and CDR2 from the germline V gene are SNHLY and FYNNEI. For the CDR3, the DNA is TGTGCCAGCAGGAGCGGGGGGGCTCTAGAGACCCAGTACTTC. It specifies CASRSGGALETQYF.

This rearrangement joins TRBV7-8 to TRBJ1-1; D not certain. From germline, CDR1 is SGHVS and CDR2 FQNEAQ. CDR3 length equals 14 residues. The germline V and J ends were trimmed by 0 bases and 7 bases, with 12 bases remaining between them. DNA of the CDR3: TGTGCCAGCAGCTTAGCTCTCTACTCTGGTGAAGCTTTCTTT. Encoded protein: CASSLALYSGEAFF.

In this sample, this clone turned up a few times. The chain employs TRBV7-3 and TRBJ1-1; 8 positions agree with TRBD1. Per germline, CDR1 SGHTA and CDR2 FQGTGA. The CDR3 is made up of 15 amino acids. J was trimmed by 6 bases and V by 4 bases; bases with no gene match: 10. CDR3 in amino acids: CASSSGQGLNAEAFF. The CDR3 coding sequence is TGTGCCAGCAGCTCAGGACAGGGTTTGAATGCTGAAGCTTTCTTT.

This chain uses TRBV15 with TRBJ2-5, with 9 bases aligning to TRBD2. V shed 1 base and J 4 bases; nucleotides not matched to a gene: 7. The germline CDR1 and CDR2 sequences are LNHNV and YYDKDF (reference sequence). CDR3 size: 16 residues. Written as DNA, the CDR3 is TGTGCCACCAGCAGAGGCGGGGGGGCCCCGGGAGAGACCCAGTACTTC. Its protein is CATSRGGGAPGETQYF. The full variable domain, completed using reference TRBV15 and TRBJ2-5, is DAMVIQNPRYQVTQFGKPVTLSCSQTLNHNVMYWYQQKSSQAPKLLFHYYDKDFNNEADTPDNFQSRRPNTSFCFLDIRSPGLGDTAMYLCATSRGGGAPGETQYFGPGTRLLVL.

This sequence joins TRBV28 and TRBJ2-4; 11 bases fit TRBD2. The CDR3 is 16 amino acids. J gave up 9 bases and V 6 bases, and 13 bases lay outside the gene matches. Germline CDR1 is MDHEN and CDR2 is SYDVKM. CDR3 in DNA: TGTGCCAGCAGAGGGACTAGCGGCCTTCGGATCGGCATTCAGTACTTC. It encodes CASRGTSGLRIGIQYF.

V usage is TRBV28 and J usage is TRBJ1-3; D is uncertain. The V end was cut by 5 bases, the J end by 0 bases, with 14 bases between. This CDR3 has 16 amino acids. Germline V CDR1 and CDR2: MDHEN, SYDVKM. The CDR3 DNA follows: TGTGCCAGCAGTCCAACGGCCGGGAGCTCTGGAAACACCATATATTTT. Protein sequence: CASSPTAGSSGNTIYF.

This clone showed up just once. The chain links TRBV28 to TRBJ2-3; TRBD2 matches at 11 bases. The CDR3 is 16 amino acids. The V segment lost 2 bases and the J segment 2 bases; nucleotides outside the gene matches: 3. Germline CDR1 reads MDHEN; CDR2 reads SYDVKM. The CDR3 region has the DNA TGTGCCAGCAGTTTACTAGCGGGGGGCCTCACAGATACGCAGTATTTT. It is translated as CASSLLAGGLTDTQYF.

V usage is TRBV27 and J usage is TRBJ2-5; 7 bases match TRBD2. V was pared by 3 bases and J by 1 base, with 2 bases of the junction left unmatched. This CDR3 spans 14 amino acids. Germline assignment: CDR1 MNHEY and CDR2 SMNVEV (reference sequence). The CDR3 sequence: CASSFGGSQETQYF. CDR3 bases: TGTGCCAGCAGTTTCGGCGGGAGCCAAGAGACCCAGTACTTC.

The chain joins TRBV29-1 to TRBJ1-4; TRBD1 matches 7 bases. The CDR3 covers 13 residues. Germline loops: CDR1 SQVTM, CDR2 ANQGSEA. Trimming cost V 4 bases and J 8 bases; bases outside gene matches: 7. In nucleotides, the CDR3 is TGCAGCGTTGTCGCAGGGGGACCGGAAAAACTGTTTTTT. Its protein is CSVVAGGPEKLFF.